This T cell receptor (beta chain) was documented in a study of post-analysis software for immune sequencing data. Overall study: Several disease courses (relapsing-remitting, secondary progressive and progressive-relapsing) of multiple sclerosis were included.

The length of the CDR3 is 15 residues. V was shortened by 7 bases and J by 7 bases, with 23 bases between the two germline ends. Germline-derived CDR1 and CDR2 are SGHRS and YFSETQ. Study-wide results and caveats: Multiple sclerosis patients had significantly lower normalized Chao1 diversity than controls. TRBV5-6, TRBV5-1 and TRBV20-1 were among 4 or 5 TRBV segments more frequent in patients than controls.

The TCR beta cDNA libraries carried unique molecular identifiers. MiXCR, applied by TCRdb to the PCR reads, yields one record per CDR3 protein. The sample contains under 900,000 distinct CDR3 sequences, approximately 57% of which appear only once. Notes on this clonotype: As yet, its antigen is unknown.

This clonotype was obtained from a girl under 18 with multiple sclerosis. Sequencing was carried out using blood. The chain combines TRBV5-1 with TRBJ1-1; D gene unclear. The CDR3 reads CASRGGGGPDHEAFF. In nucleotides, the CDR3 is TGCGCCAGCCGGGGAGGCGGAGGGCCGGATCATGAAGCTTTCTTT.